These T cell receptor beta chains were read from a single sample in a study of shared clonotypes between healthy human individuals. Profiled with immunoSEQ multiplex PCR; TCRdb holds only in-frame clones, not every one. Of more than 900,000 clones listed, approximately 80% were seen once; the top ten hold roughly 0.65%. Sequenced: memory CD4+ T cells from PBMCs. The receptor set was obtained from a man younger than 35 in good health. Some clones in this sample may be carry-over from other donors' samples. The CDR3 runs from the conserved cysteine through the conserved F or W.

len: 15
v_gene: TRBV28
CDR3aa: CASSSLRAGGTEAFF

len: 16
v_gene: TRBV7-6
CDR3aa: CASSLRTGGGQETQYF

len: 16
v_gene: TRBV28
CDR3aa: CASRATQGDTWYGYTF

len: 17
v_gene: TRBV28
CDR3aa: CASSLLGTGDLHTEAFF

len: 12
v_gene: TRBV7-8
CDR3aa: CASSLAGGPQHF

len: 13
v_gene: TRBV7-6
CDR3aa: CATHYVGAREQYF

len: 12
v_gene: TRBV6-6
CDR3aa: CASTDGDQPQHF

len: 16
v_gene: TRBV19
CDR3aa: CASMARKTGLTDTQYF

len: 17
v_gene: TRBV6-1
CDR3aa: CASSDGLQGVGIETQYF

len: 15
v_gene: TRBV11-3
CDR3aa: CASSLSSGTPDTQYF

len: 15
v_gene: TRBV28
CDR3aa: CASSLSGAGNQPQHF

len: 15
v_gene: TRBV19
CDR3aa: CASRTAGTAPVGYTF

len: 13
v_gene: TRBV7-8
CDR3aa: CASSFSQAYEQYF

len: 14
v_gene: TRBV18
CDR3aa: CASSPRGANYGYTF

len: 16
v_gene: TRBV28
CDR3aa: CASRDTSLSSYNEQFF

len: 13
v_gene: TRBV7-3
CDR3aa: CASSLDPNTEAFF